Listed below are T cell receptor beta chains from one sample, sequenced in a study of shared clonotypes between healthy human individuals. The assay was immunoSEQ multiplex PCR, and TCRdb's table has in-frame clones only and misses some. The data contain 1.5 million to 2.5 million clones, approximately 94% of them seen just once; the ten biggest clones take up 0.95% to 1.5%. The sample consisted of naive CD8+ T cells sorted from blood. These receptors all come from a man aged 18 to 35 in good health. Both conserved end residues are part of each CDR3. Each record gives: V gene, clone size, J gene, D gene, CDR3 DNA, CDR3 protein. D genes are given only for firm matches. The size field is filled for only some rows; it gives once, few, many or a size class.

TRBV10-1,.,TRBJ2-2,.,TGCGCCAGCAGTGAGGTTCTCCCCCCCGGGGAGCTGTTTTTT,CASSEVLPPGELFF
TRBV27,.,TRBJ2-7,TRBD1,TGTGCCAGCAGCCTCAGGGGGCCATCCTACGAGCAGTACTTC,CASSLRGPSYEQYF
TRBV7-9,.,TRBJ2-1,.,TGTGCCAGCAGCGTCAGCGAGAGCTCCTACAATGAGCAGTTCTTC,CASSVSESSYNEQFF
TRBV11-2,.,TRBJ2-1,.,TGTGCCAGCAGCTTAAGTCTCAATGAGCAGTTCTTC,CASSLSLNEQFF
TRBV29-1,.,TRBJ2-7,.,TGCAGCGCCGCCGACTACGAGCAGTACTTC,CSAADYEQYF
TRBV4-1,.,TRBJ2-3,TRBD2,TGCGCCAGCAGCCAAATGTCTAGCGGGCTAGATACGCAGTATTTT,CASSQMSSGLDTQYF
TRBV2,.,TRBJ1-4,.,TGTGCCAGCAGTGAAGCCGACATGGGGGCGGAGGGCACTAATGAAAAACTGTTTTTT,CASSEADMGAEGTNEKLFF
TRBV7-2,.,TRBJ2-2,.,TGTGCCAGCAGTTCCTACCACCGTACAGGGTTGGACGGGGAGCTGTTTTTT,CASSSYHRTGLDGELFF
TRBV30,.,TRBJ1-3,.,TGTGCCTGGAGTGCCCCGGACACCATATATTTT,CAWSAPDTIYF
TRBV7-2,.,TRBJ2-1,.,TGTGCCAGCAGCTTACTTACAGGGATGAGTGAGCAGTTCTTC,CASSLLTGMSEQFF
TRBV29-1,.,TRBJ2-2,TRBD2,TGCAGCGTTGAGGGCGGACTAGAGAACACCGGGGAGCTGTTTTTT,CSVEGGLENTGELFF
TRBV6-5,.,TRBJ2-7,TRBD1,TGTGCCAGCAGTAACCCGACAGGGGTCGCCTACGAGCAGTACTTC,CASSNPTGVAYEQYF
TRBV27,once,TRBJ2-1,.,TGTGCCAGCAGTTGGAGCTTTGGGGCGGGGGCGAATGAGCAGTTCTTC,CASSWSFGAGANEQFF
TRBV5-1,.,TRBJ1-1,TRBD1,TGCGCCAGCAGCTACGGACAGGGGACTGAAGCTTTCTTT,CASSYGQGTEAFF
TRBV28,.,TRBJ2-3,TRBD1,TGTGCCAGCAGTTTTCCCCCCGCAGGGGGCGGTGCAGATACGCAGTATTTT,CASSFPPAGGGADTQYF
TRBV6-6,.,TRBJ1-5,.,TGTGCCACCTCAGATCATAATCAGCCCCAGCATTTT,CATSDHNQPQHF
TRBV30,.,TRBJ2-1,TRBD2,TGTGCCTGGAGTGGAGCGGGGGGCACCTCCTACAATGAGCAGTTCTTC,CAWSGAGGTSYNEQFF
TRBV27,.,TRBJ2-1,TRBD1,TGTGCCAGCAGTTTACGGGACAGGGGTGACGGGAGTTACAATGAGCAGTTCTTC,CASSLRDRGDGSYNEQFF
TRBV15,.,TRBJ2-1,TRBD2,TGTGCCACCAGCACACAGCGGGAGATCAATGAGCAGTTCTTC,CATSTQREINEQFF
TRBV9,.,TRBJ2-7,.,TGTGCCAGCAGCCCCAGGCTAGACCTCTTCTACGAGCAGTACTTC,CASSPRLDLFYEQYF
TRBV21-1,.,TRBJ2-7,.,TGTGCCAGTATCGGGGGCGGGACACACTACGAGCAGTACTTC,CASIGGGTHYEQYF
TRBV27,.,TRBJ2-7,TRBD1,TGTGCCAGCAGTCCTCCCGGGACAGTCCCTCCGTACTTC,CASSPPGTVPPYF
TRBV5-4,once,TRBJ2-1,.,TGTGCCAGCAGTTCAGGGTGGGCTTATGAGCAGTTCTTC,CASSSGWAYEQFF
TRBV7-9,.,TRBJ2-1,.,TGTGCCAGCAGGGTACTAGGGGATGAGCAGTTCTTC,CASRVLGDEQFF
TRBV9,.,TRBJ2-3,TRBD2,TGTGCCAGCAGCGTAGCGGTTAGCGGGGGTGATACGCAGTATTTT,CASSVAVSGGDTQYF
TRBV2,once,TRBJ2-7,.,TGTGCCAGCAGTGAAAGGACAGACTACGAGCAGTACTTC,CASSERTDYEQYF
TRBV11-2,once,TRBJ2-7,TRBD1,TGTGCCAGCAGCCCAGGGACAGGGGGATCCTACGAGCAGTACTTC,CASSPGTGGSYEQYF
TRBV4-1,.,TRBJ1-6,.,TGCGCCAGCAGCCAAAGTGGAGGCTCCTATAATTCACCCCTCCACTTT,CASSQSGGSYNSPLHF
TRBV6-1,.,TRBJ1-2,.,TGTGCCAGCAGTGAACTCTCGGGGTACTATGGCTACACCTTC,CASSELSGYYGYTF
TRBV10-2,.,TRBJ2-7,.,TGCGCCAGCAGTGTCGGTAGCTACGAGCAGTACTTC,CASSVGSYEQYF
TRBV2,.,TRBJ1-1,.,TGTGCCAGCAGTGAATATTTGACAGCTGATATGAACACTGAAGCTTTCTTT,CASSEYLTADMNTEAFF
TRBV6-5,.,TRBJ2-1,TRBD1,TGTGCCAGCAGAGCACAGGGGGCTGAGCAGTTCTTC,CASRAQGAEQFF
TRBV5-1,once,TRBJ2-1,.,TGCGCCAGCAGCCCGGGACCAAATGAGCAGTTCTTC,CASSPGPNEQFF
TRBV2,.,TRBJ2-7,.,TGTGTCACACACCCCCCAGGGGCCAACGGGTTCTACGAGCAGTACTTC,CVTHPPGANGFYEQYF
TRBV19,once,TRBJ2-2,.,TGTGCCACCACCGGGACGGTGAACACCGGGGAGCTGTTTTTT,CATTGTVNTGELFF
TRBV14,.,TRBJ2-2,TRBD1,TGTGCCAGCAGCCAAGAAGGGGGCAGCCTCACCGGGGAGCTGTTTTTT,CASSQEGGSLTGELFF
TRBV5-1,.,TRBJ2-7,TRBD1,TGCGCCAGCAGCTCGGGGACAGGGAACTACGAGCAGTACTTC,CASSSGTGNYEQYF
TRBV18,.,TRBJ1-1,.,TGTGCCAGCTCTGACATCGAATTGAACACTGAAGCTTTCTTT,CASSDIELNTEAFF
TRBV15,.,TRBJ2-5,.,TGTGCCACCGGGGACTTGGGGAGCGTCGGCGGGACCCAGTACTTC,CATGDLGSVGGTQYF
TRBV9,.,TRBJ2-1,.,TGTGCCAGCAGCGTAGGCGGGTCCGGGCATGAGCAGTTCTTC,CASSVGGSGHEQFF
TRBV9,.,TRBJ1-2,.,TGTGCCAGCAGCTCGGGTCTTAGAGGAAACTATGGCTACACCTTC,CASSSGLRGNYGYTF
TRBV7-3,.,TRBJ2-7,.,TGTGCCAGCAGCTTAAACACAGACACCTCCTACGAGCAGTACTTC,CASSLNTDTSYEQYF
TRBV5-4,.,TRBJ1-3,.,TGTGCCAGCAGCTCGAACTCTGGAAACACCATATATTTT,CASSSNSGNTIYF
TRBV28,.,TRBJ2-1,.,TGTGCCAGCAGGATTACAGGGTTTGAGCAGTTCTTC,CASRITGFEQFF
TRBV13,once,TRBJ1-2,TRBD1,TGTGCCAGCAGCTTAGGAGGACAGGGCGTAAGTGGCTACACCTTC,CASSLGGQGVSGYTF
TRBV4-3,once,TRBJ2-7,.,TGCGCCAGCAGCCAAGAGGCGGGCTCCTACGAGCAGTACTTC,CASSQEAGSYEQYF
TRBV28,.,TRBJ2-1,TRBD1,TGTGCCAGCAGTGACAGGGGAGTCAATGAGCAGTTCTTC,CASSDRGVNEQFF
TRBV7-9,once,TRBJ1-6,.,TGTGCCAGCAGCTTACGGGACACCGACCCTAATTCACCCCTCCACTTT,CASSLRDTDPNSPLHF
TRBV6-1,.,TRBJ2-7,.,TGTGCCAGCAGTCTAGGACAGTTTCTCTCCTACGAGCAGTACTTC,CASSLGQFLSYEQYF
TRBV6-1,.,TRBJ1-3,.,TGTGCCAGCAATCTCCGGGACGGGTCTGGAAACACCATATATTTT,CASNLRDGSGNTIYF
TRBV9,.,TRBJ1-1,.,TGTGCCAGCAGCGTAGTCACAGCGGGTGAAGCTTTCTTT,CASSVVTAGEAFF
TRBV10-3,.,TRBJ1-6,.,TGTGCCATCAGTGGAACAGGTTTCAATTCACCCCTCCACTTT,CAISGTGFNSPLHF
TRBV28,.,TRBJ2-5,TRBD1,TGTGCCACCCTATTTTCAGGTGACAGGGGTAGAGAGACCCAGTACTTC,CATLFSGDRGRETQYF
TRBV7-7,.,TRBJ2-7,.,TGTGCTAGCAGCTTAGCCGAGACCTACGAGCAGTACTTC,CASSLAETYEQYF
TRBV10-3,.,TRBJ1-1,.,TGTGCCATCAGTGAGCCGGACTGGACAGTGGGGAACACTGAAGCTTTCTTT,CAISEPDWTVGNTEAFF
TRBV7-9,.,TRBJ1-2,.,TGTGCCAGCAGCTGGGACAACGGAGCTCATGGCTACACCTTC,CASSWDNGAHGYTF
TRBV15,.,TRBJ1-5,.,TGTGCCACCAGCAGAGATCGGGGGATCCTCAATCAGCCCCAGCATTTT,CATSRDRGILNQPQHF
TRBV14,.,TRBJ2-5,.,TGTGCCAGCAGCCAAGGCGGACACTCGGCGGAGACCCAGTACTTC,CASSQGGHSAETQYF
TRBV27,once,TRBJ2-3,.,TGTGCCAGCAGTTTAAGGGACATCACCACAGATACGCAGTATTTT,CASSLRDITTDTQYF